These T cell receptor beta chains were read from a single sample in a study of breast tumors, draining lymph nodes, adjacent tissues. One entry per CDR3 protein results from TCRdb running MiXCR on the multiplex PCR reads. The sample lists 150,000 to 200,000 distinct CDR3 sequences, roughly a third occurring once. The sequencing sample was made of axillary lymph node tissue. Receptors were obtained from a female donor with breast cancer. Some clones in this sample may be carry-over from other donors' samples. CDR3s include the opening cysteine and the closing phenylalanine or tryptophan.

v_gene: TRBV12-3/TRBV12-4; j_gene: TRBJ2-2; CDR3aa: CASKELDLNTGELFF
v_gene: TRBV7-3; j_gene: TRBJ2-1; CDR3aa: CASSLNSLSDEQFF
v_gene: TRBV19; j_gene: TRBJ1-2; CDR3aa: CASSIGAQNYGYTF
v_gene: TRBV29-1; j_gene: TRBJ2-1; CDR3aa: CSGKRGVNEQFF
v_gene: TRBV29-1; j_gene: TRBJ1-3; CDR3aa: CSVGSGGGNTIYF
v_gene: TRBV3-1; j_gene: TRBJ2-1; CDR3aa: CASSYSGTQKNNEQFF
v_gene: TRBV6-5; j_gene: TRBJ2-7; CDR3aa: CASSRPGQGNEQYF
v_gene: TRBV6-5; j_gene: TRBJ2-5; CDR3aa: CASSRTVLETQYF
v_gene: TRBV29-1; j_gene: TRBJ2-3; CDR3aa: CSVESGQGTDTQYF
v_gene: TRBV11-2; j_gene: TRBJ2-6; CDR3aa: CASSLIGTGANVLTF
v_gene: TRBV6-1; j_gene: TRBJ2-7; CDR3aa: CASSAFLGQGLSYEQYF
v_gene: TRBV19; j_gene: TRBJ1-1; CDR3aa: CASSIDPTGTGRTEAFF
v_gene: TRBV19; j_gene: TRBJ2-7; CDR3aa: CARADSGLPYEQYF
v_gene: TRBV11-2; j_gene: TRBJ2-2; CDR3aa: CASSLVEGFYTGELFF
v_gene: TRBV20-1; j_gene: TRBJ2-6; CDR3aa: CSALDRSSGANVLTF
v_gene: TRBV2; j_gene: TRBJ1-6; CDR3aa: CASSEEQNSPLHF
v_gene: TRBV2; j_gene: TRBJ1-6; CDR3aa: CASSESLHF
v_gene: TRBV20-1; j_gene: TRBJ2-3; CDR3aa: CSARESITSTDTQYF
v_gene: TRBV10-2; j_gene: TRBJ1-6; CDR3aa: CASQLPRAPLHF
v_gene: TRBV4-1; j_gene: TRBJ2-3; CDR3aa: CASSQTGTGSTDTQYF
v_gene: TRBV20-1; j_gene: TRBJ1-4; CDR3aa: CSASPSGATNEKLFF
v_gene: TRBV27; j_gene: TRBJ2-1; CDR3aa: CASSLRDREVNEQFF
v_gene: TRBV20-1; j_gene: TRBJ2-7; CDR3aa: CSARFGTSRLEQYF
v_gene: TRBV6-5; j_gene: TRBJ2-7; CDR3aa: CASSHSGTSGPPYEQYF
v_gene: TRBV19; j_gene: TRBJ1-6; CDR3aa: CASSIGRHDLSPSNQPLHF
v_gene: TRBV2; j_gene: TRBJ2-3; CDR3aa: CASSDWSSGAADTQYF
v_gene: TRBV6-6; j_gene: TRBJ1-1; CDR3aa: CASSAQGSTEAFF
v_gene: TRBV6-6; j_gene: TRBJ1-4; CDR3aa: CASRGQAINEKLFF
v_gene: TRBV7-3; j_gene: TRBJ1-2; CDR3aa: CASSLSLSNYGYTF
v_gene: TRBV6-1; j_gene: TRBJ1-5; CDR3aa: CATRQGNGQPQHF
v_gene: TRBV9; j_gene: TRBJ2-1; CDR3aa: CASSAPTGSHNEQFF
v_gene: TRBV11-3; j_gene: TRBJ2-3; CDR3aa: CASSLESEGTDTQYF
v_gene: TRBV4-2; j_gene: TRBJ2-3; CDR3aa: CASSHDPTSADTQYF
v_gene: TRBV11-2; j_gene: TRBJ2-5; CDR3aa: CASSFRGSPVETQYF
v_gene: TRBV11-2; j_gene: TRBJ1-4; CDR3aa: CASSLRGSTGNNEKLFF